Listed here are 25 T cell receptor beta chains from one sample, sequenced in a study of cytomegalovirus exposure and HLA in healthy donors. In the PCR, 60 Vbeta and 13 Jbeta primers were used. Sequencing used immunoSEQ multiplex PCR; TCRdb keeps in-frame clones, though not all of them. This table holds around 180,000 clones, approximately 80% found once. What was sequenced was PBMCs. These receptors were taken from a boy aged 2 to 10 in good health and CMV-seronegative.

The chain combines TRBV6-1 with TRBJ2-7, with 12 bases lining up with TRBD2. The V gene's germline CDR1 is MNHNS and CDR2 SASEGT. The CDR3 is 14 amino acids. As DNA, the CDR3 is TGTGCCAGCAGTGATGGACTAGCGGGGTACGAGCAGTATGTC. This translates into CASSDGLAGYEQYV.

The gene calls are TRBV2 and TRBJ2-2, with D maybe TRBD2 (7 bases). Germline V CDR1 and CDR2: SNHLY, FYNNEI. This CDR3 spans 14 amino acids. The germline V and J ends were trimmed by 7 bases and 10 bases, with 19 bases remaining between them. As DNA, the CDR3 is TGTGCCAGCAAGGGGGGGTCGGACTCCCAGGAGCTGTTTTTT. It codes for CASKGGSDSQELFF.

The chain joins TRBV21-1 to TRBJ2-1; the listed D gene, TRBD2, was not tested against the DNA. TRBV21-1 is shown as a pseudogene. This CDR3 spans 16 amino acids. The CDR3 bases are TGTGCCAGCAGCCACTCAGCGGGGGTAACTTACAATGAGCAGTTCTTC. It encodes CASSHSAGVTYNEQFF.

As DNA, the CDR3 is TGTGCCAGCAGCTTAGTAGGGGGACTAGCGGAACACTACGAGCAGTACTTC. Amino acid sequence: CASSLVGGLAEHYEQYF. This chain connects TRBV7-9 to TRBJ2-7; 11 nucleotides match TRBD2. V was clipped by 1 base and J by 3 bases; unmatched bases: 8. The CDR3 runs 17 residues. Germline V gene data show CDR1 as SEHNR and CDR2 as FQNEAQ (reference sequence).

This clone was seen just once. The chain recombines TRBV6-1 with TRBJ1-2; perhaps TRBD1 as D (6 bases). Germline V gene lookup returns CDR1 MNHNS and CDR2 SASEGT. The CDR3 loop spans 15 amino acids. Trimming cost V 3 bases and J 4 bases, with 15 bases left between them. For the CDR3, the DNA is TGTGCCAGCAGTGACCCAGGACAGACTATCTATGGCTACACCTTC. Translation gives CASSDPGQTIYGYTF.

The chain joins TRBV7-2 to TRBJ1-1, with 12 bases matching TRBD1. CDR1 is SGHTA, CDR2 FQGNSA, per germline. The V segment lost 3 bases and the J segment 6 bases; nucleotides outside the gene matches: 8. The length of the CDR3 is 16 residues. CDR3 in DNA: TGTGCCAGCAGCTTCGGGACAGGGGGCAGATTAGCTGAAGCTTTCTTT. Translation: CASSFGTGGRLAEAFF.

The V gene is TRBV11-1, the J gene TRBJ2-7; TRBD1 might be the D (5 bases). This CDR3 has 13 residues. Germline V CDR1 and CDR2: SGHAT, FQDESV (reference sequence). Between the trimmed V and J ends, which lost 0 bases and 5 bases, there was a span of 8 bases. The CDR3 region has the DNA TGTGCCAGCAGCTTAGCCAGGGCTGACGAGCAGTACTTC. Residues: CASSLARADEQYF. The full variable domain, its missing parts supplied by reference TRBV11-1 and TRBJ2-7, is EAEVAQSPRYKITEKSQAVAFWCDPISGHATLYWYRQILGQGPELLVQFQDESVVDDSQLPKDRFSAERLKGVDSTLKIQPAELGDSAMYLCASSLARADEQYFGPGTRLTVT.

This chain uses TRBV6-5 with TRBJ2-7; TRBD1 is a possible D gene (6 bases). V was shortened by 6 bases and J by 4 bases, with 13 bases between the two germline ends. In germline, CDR1 is MNHEY, CDR2 SVGAGI. The CDR3 is 13 amino acids. CDR3 loop: CASRTPGVYEQYF. The CDR3 coding sequence is TGTGCCAGCAGAACCCCAGGGGTATACGAGCAGTACTTC.

Concerning this clone: Other DNA sequences within the sample encode an identical CDR3. The chain employs TRBV5-1 and TRBJ2-5, with D perhaps TRBD1 (6 bases). The germline gives CDR1 SGHRS, CDR2 YFSETQ. CDR3 length: 13 amino acids. The germline V and J ends were trimmed by 3 bases and 0 bases, with 6 bases remaining between them. CDR3 bases: TGCGCCAGCAGCTCAGGGGACCAAGAGACCCAGTACTTC. Its protein product is CASSSGDQETQYF.

The sample holds a few counts of this clone. The chain links TRBV30 to TRBJ2-3; no clear D gene. V lost 2 bases, J lost 4 bases, and 4 bases lay in between. The CDR3 is made up of 11 amino acids. The germline gives CDR1 GTSNPN, CDR2 SVGIG (reference sequence). The CDR3 is CAWSPADTQYF. CDR3 DNA: TGTGCCTGGAGTCCAGCAGATACGCAGTATTTT.

This rearrangement joins TRBV13 to TRBJ2-3; 9 nucleotides align to TRBD2. The CDR3 contains 14 residues. The germline CDR1 and CDR2 sequences are PRHDT and FYEKMQ (reference sequence). The junction had 2 bases not matched to a gene; V was cut back by 5 bases and J by 2 bases. The CDR3 DNA reads as TGTGCCAGCAGCCGGACTAGCGTCACAGATACGCAGTATTTT. Residues: CASSRTSVTDTQYF. The complete variable domain, with remaining parts taken from reference TRBV13 and TRBJ2-3, reads AAGVIQSPRHLIKEKRETATLKCYPIPRHDTVYWYQQGPGQDPQFLISFYEKMQSDKGSIPDRFSAQQFSDYHSELNMSSLELGDSALYFCASSRTSVTDTQYFGPGTRLTVL.

The chain is built from TRBV11-3 and TRBJ1-2; TRBD1 matches 10 bases. With V trimmed by 0 bases and J by 7 bases, 11 bases remained unmatched. CDR3 length: 17 amino acids. Germline-derived CDR1 and CDR2 are SGHNT and YENEEA. In nucleotides, the CDR3 is TGTGCCAGCAGCTTAGATAGCCCCGGGACAGGGGCCTCTGGCTACACCTTC. Protein: CASSLDSPGTGASGYTF.

The chain couples TRBV30 to TRBJ1-1; D is undetermined. Between the trimmed V and J ends, which lost 3 bases and 3 bases, there was a span of 11 bases. The CDR3 sequence is 13 residues long. From germline, CDR1 is GTSNPN and CDR2 SVGIG (reference sequence). The CDR3 nucleotides are TGTGCCTGGAGCACAGATTCGGACACTGAAGCTTTCTTT. Translating gives CAWSTDSDTEAFF.

CDR3 sequence reads: CASSPTANTEAFF. CDR3 nucleotides: TGTGCCAGCAGTCCAACAGCGAACACTGAAGCTTTCTTT. This chain links TRBV27 with TRBJ1-1; no definite D call. V lost 5 bases and J 1 base, leaving 8 bases between the germline ends. This CDR3 has 13 amino acids. The germline CDR1 and CDR2 sequences are MNHEY and SMNVEV (reference sequence).

The chain joins TRBV10-1 to TRBJ2-1; maybe TRBD1 (6 bases). CDR3 length equals 15 residues. Germline assignment: CDR1 WNHNN and CDR2 SYGVQD (reference sequence). Between the trimmed V and J ends, which lost 4 bases and 0 bases, there was a span of 10 bases. Here the CDR3 DNA reads TGCGCCAGCAGTGTCAGGGGCCGCTCCTACAATGAGCAGTTCTTC. Amino acid sequence: CASSVRGRSYNEQFF.

This clone came up once. The chain recombines TRBV6-5 with TRBJ2-3, with 9 bases identical to TRBD1. CDR1 and CDR2 from the germline V gene are MNHEY and SVGAGI. The CDR3 totals 15 residues. The V segment lost 6 bases and the J segment 3 bases; nucleotides outside the gene matches: 7. CDR3 sequence (DNA): TGTGCCAGCAGGGGGACAGGGACGACGACAGATACGCAGTATTTT. It codes for CASRGTGTTTDTQYF.

The gene calls are TRBV9 and TRBJ2-5; 8 positions match TRBD2. The CDR3 has 16 amino acids. After removal of 1 base from V and 1 base from J, the junction contained 6 bases not matched to a gene. Germline V lookup: CDR1 SGDLS, CDR2 YYNGEE. Here the CDR3 reads CASSVNVAGIQETQYF. The CDR3 DNA follows: TGTGCCAGCAGCGTAAACGTAGCGGGAATCCAAGAGACCCAGTACTTC.

The chain combines TRBV29-1 with TRBJ2-5, with TRBD2 matching over 10 bases. The CDR3 consists of 14 residues. Germline values: CDR1 SQVTM, CDR2 ANQGSEA. V gave up 8 bases and J gave up 5 bases; unmatched junction bases: 11. The CDR3 region is CSTKGTSAGETQYF. The DNA for the CDR3 is TGCAGCACCAAGGGGACTAGCGCTGGGGAGACCCAGTACTTC.

The chain couples TRBV29-1 to TRBJ2-5, with D perhaps TRBD2 (5 bases). The CDR3 has 13 residues. The germline gives CDR1 SQVTM, CDR2 ANQGSEA. V lost 4 bases and J 1 base, leaving 10 bases between the germline ends. CDR3 DNA: TGCAGCGTTGGGGCAGGACTCCAAGAGACCCAGTACTTC. It is translated as CSVGAGLQETQYF.

The chain joins TRBV4-1 to TRBJ2-7, with D possibly TRBD1 on 5 matching bases. Germline CDR1 MGHRA, CDR2 YSYEKL. Trimming stripped 1 base from V and 2 bases from J, with 9 bases between. The CDR3 length is 14 residues. In nucleotides, the CDR3 is TGCGCCAGCAGCCAAGGAGAGGACACCTACGAGCAGTACTTC. Protein sequence: CASSQGEDTYEQYF.

CDR3 DNA: TGTGCCAGCAGCGTCTCTAGCGGGGGAACAGATACGCAGTATTTT. Translated: CASSVSSGGTDTQYF. This chain uses TRBV9 with TRBJ2-3; 10 nucleotides agree with TRBD2. Germline V gene data show CDR1 as SGDLS and CDR2 as YYNGEE. Trimming removed 2 bases from V and 3 bases from J; junction bases left unmatched: 3. The CDR3 extends over 15 amino acids.

This clone came up a few times. This sequence joins TRBV5-8 and TRBJ1-4, with D hard to call. Germline CDR1 reads SGHTS; CDR2 reads YDEGEE. The CDR3 covers 15 residues. The V end was cut by 4 bases, the J end by 4 bases, with 14 bases between. In DNA form, the CDR3 reads TGTGCCAGCAGCCCCCTGGGAGAGATTAATGAAAAACTGTTTTTT. Its protein product is CASSPLGEINEKLFF. Full variable domain (remainder filled in from reference TRBV5-8 and TRBJ1-4): EAGVTQSPTHLIKTRGQQATLRCSPISGHTSVYWYQQALGLGLQFLLWYDEGEERNRGNFPPRFSGRQFPNYSSELNVNALELEDSALYLCASSPLGEINEKLFFGSGTQLSVL.

This sequence joins TRBV5-4 and TRBJ1-3; D ambiguous. V lost 4 bases to trimming and J lost 8 bases, with 13 bases between them. CDR3 size: 13 residues. Looked up from germline, CDR1 is SGHNT and CDR2 is YYREEE (reference sequence). Written as DNA, the CDR3 is TGTGCCAGCAGCAAGTGGGCCAAGGACACCATATATTTT. Protein product: CASSKWAKDTIYF.

This clone appeared once. CDR3 in amino acids: CASSSLPRRGGADTQYF. The CDR3 DNA sequence: TGTGCCAGCAGCTCTCTGCCTCGGCGCGGGGGGGCAGATACGCAGTATTTT. The chain employs TRBV9 and TRBJ2-3, with TRBD2 identical over 9 bases. Trimming cost V 4 bases and J 4 bases; bases outside gene matches: 13. From germline, CDR1 is SGDLS and CDR2 YYNGEE. CDR3 length: 17 amino acids.

This rearrangement joins TRBV4-3 to TRBJ2-3; 7 bases are a match to TRBD1. This CDR3 contains 15 residues. J lost 0 bases, V lost 4 bases, and 4 bases had no gene match. CDR1 is LGHNA, CDR2 YSLEER, per germline. The CDR3 loop reads CASSRGTASTDTQYF. CDR3 DNA sequence: TGCGCCAGCAGCCGAGGGACAGCTAGCACAGATACGCAGTATTTT.